The T cell receptor beta chain described here comes from a study of T-cell memory formation after mild COVID-19 (dated by TCRdb to the early 2020s). General notes on the study: TCR sequence clusters from the two donors were found to be largely donor specific. Longitudinal TCRalpha and TCRbeta repertoire sequencing tracked T-cell clones expanding and contracting after mild COVID-19 in a couple of donors. Two young, previously healthy adult volunteers, one female and one male, were included in the cohort.

CDR3 length: 17 amino acids, cysteine to phenylalanine. Just the 51-base CDR3 DNA is kept, in frame starting at base 1. Trimming removed 0 bases from V and 3 bases from J; the gene matches leave 7 bases unexplained. The germline V gene encodes CDR1 LGHNA and CDR2 YNFKEQ. With respect to this clonotype: The antigen it binds to is not known. The input lacks base qualities; no much larger clone sits a single base away.

Results and caveats for the whole study, not just this receptor: Some responding clones were detected in pre-infection memory, which suggested that pre-existing cross-reactive memory T cells had joined the SARS-CoV-2 response. From day 15 to 85, contracting clones showed balanced CD4/CD8 phenotypes, whereas a second wave of clones that expanded from day 15 to 37 leaned towards CD4+. The study included only a couple of mild cases, and larger cohorts that include severe cases with pre-infection samples were judged to be necessary. The second-wave clones that peaked on day 37 were not confirmed to be SARS-CoV-2 specific. Contracting CD4+ clones were found mainly in CM and EM memory subsets, while CD8+ clones were enriched in EMRA.

PBMCs were isolated by Ficoll-Paque density gradient centrifugation. The instrument was an Illumina NovaSeq 6000. Using 5'RACE with constant-segment primers, TCRalpha and TCRbeta cDNA libraries were constructed, with sample barcodes and unique molecular identifiers added in the process. RNA was extracted from every sample with Trizol reagent. The libraries were amplified in two PCR steps, and the second step added a second sample barcode and Illumina TruSeq adapters. The libraries were sequenced on an Illumina NovaSeq using 2 x 150 bp paired-end reads. From the authors' description of their analysis: The reads were demultiplexed and collapsed into UMI-guided consensus sequences using migec v1.2.7. Using mixcr v2.1.11, UMI consensuses were aligned to TRA and TRB V and J templates and then assembled into clonotypes. A clonotype was counted as expanded or contracted only when both edgeR and NoisET called the clonotype significant, with the noise models trained on biological replicates. For edgeR calls, the cutoffs were a false discovery rate-adjusted p below 0.01 and a log2 fold-change threshold of 1. As an exploratory analysis of dynamics, max-normalized trajectories of the 1000 most abundant clonotypes were examined by PCA with hierarchical clustering. Separately sequenced CD4+ and CD8+ repertoires were used to assign the CD4 or CD8 phenotype of responding clones. Through fastp at Q25 and MiXCR, TCRdb rebuilt clones from the public reads, retaining in-frame beta chains. CDR3 protein duplicates are merged, each entry listing the most common genes and DNA. The V and J calls were not made by the authors but by TCRdb's processing. The sample profile shows 150,000 to 200,000 distinct CDR3 sequences; 11% of them were found once. 3.8% of the sample belongs to the ten largest clones.

This TCR derives from a man aged 18 to 30 who had mild COVID-19 (a few samples of this study predate the infection). The sample titles of this study are shuffled in the database, so cell type and time point are left out; the donor was told from shared clones. The sequencing sample was made of PBMCs or a T cell subset sorted from them (not recorded which). The sequence is built from TRBV4-2 and TRBJ2-7; 11 central bases correspond to TRBD1. The sequence in DNA is TGTGCCAGCAGCCAAGAGCCGGGACAGGGGGGGTTCTACGAGCAGTACTTC. This translates into CASSQEPGQGGFYEQYF.